This T cell receptor beta chain came from a study of cytomegalovirus exposure and HLA in healthy donors. V gave up 4 bases and J gave up 7 bases; unmatched junction bases: 7. Per germline, CDR1 SNHLY and CDR2 FYNNEI. The length of the CDR3 is 14 residues. With respect to this clone: Antigen specificity is unknown.

Study-wide results and caveats: Researchers catalogued approximately 160 TCR beta chains as cytomegalovirus-associated. First-cohort TCR clusters tended to co-occur in the 130 or so validation repertoires, a later analysis found.

TCRdb's copy holds only in-frame clones and misses some; the assay was immunoSEQ multiplex PCR. Here the sample spans around 120,000 clones, roughly 86% being singletons. The TCR comes from a man aged 18 to 29 in good health and CMV-seronegative. This chain links TRBV2 with TRBJ1-5; 7 positions agree with TRBD1. The material sequenced was PBMCs. The CDR3 DNA sequence: TGTGCCAGCAGTGGACAGGGACTGGAACAGCCCCAGCATTTT. Encoded protein: CASSGQGLEQPQHF.